These T cell receptor beta chains were read from a single sample in a study of CD4 T cells in relation to SARS-CoV-2 and coronaviruses. Their specific antigens are unknown. The data were produced by immunoSEQ multiplex PCR, yet TCRdb's version contains in-frame clones alone and is incomplete. The repertoire consists of some 43,000 clones, with over 75% occurring once and the leading ten covering approximately 1.5%. Sequencing was performed on naive CD4+ T cells from PBMCs, cultured in vitro. These receptors came from an adult with COVID-19. The CDR3 runs from the conserved cysteine through the conserved F or W. Each record gives: D gene, V gene, clone size, J gene, CDR3 protein, CDR3 DNA. The D gene is left open where the match is weak. A row's size may be missing; if present it is once, few, many or a size class.

D gene: -
V gene: TRBV5-1
clone size: -
J gene: TRBJ2-7
CDR3 protein: CASSFVPYSFSGGYEQYF
CDR3 DNA: TGCGCCAGCAGCTTTGTCCCCTACTCCTTCTCCGGGGGATACGAGCAGTACTTC

D gene: TRBD2
V gene: TRBV27
clone size: -
J gene: TRBJ2-5
CDR3 protein: CASSTSGTQETQYF
CDR3 DNA: TGTGCCAGCTCGACCAGCGGGACCCAAGAGACCCAGTACTTC

D gene: TRBD1
V gene: TRBV9
clone size: -
J gene: TRBJ1-4
CDR3 protein: CASSVDRGGEKLFF
CDR3 DNA: TGTGCCAGCAGCGTAGACAGGGGAGGGGAAAAACTGTTTTTT

D gene: TRBD1
V gene: TRBV19
clone size: -
J gene: TRBJ2-2
CDR3 protein: CASMTGGGSGELFF
CDR3 DNA: TGTGCCAGCATGACAGGGGGCGGGTCCGGGGAGCTGTTTTTT

D gene: -
V gene: TRBV30
clone size: -
J gene: TRBJ1-5
CDR3 protein: CAWSVGPFNQPQHF
CDR3 DNA: TGTGCCTGGAGTGTGGGTCCTTTCAATCAGCCCCAGCATTTT

D gene: -
V gene: TRBV5-1
clone size: -
J gene: TRBJ2-2
CDR3 protein: CASILGTTNTGELFF
CDR3 DNA: TGCGCCAGCATATTAGGGACAACGAACACCGGGGAGCTGTTTTTT

D gene: -
V gene: TRBV18
clone size: -
J gene: TRBJ2-1
CDR3 protein: CASSRRGLGNEQFF
CDR3 DNA: TGTGCCAGCTCACGGAGGGGGCTTGGTAATGAGCAGTTCTTC

D gene: TRBD2
V gene: TRBV2
clone size: few
J gene: TRBJ2-1
CDR3 protein: CGQLGLENEQFF
CDR3 DNA: TGCGGCCAGTTGGGACTAGAGAATGAGCAGTTCTTC

D gene: -
V gene: TRBV7-9
clone size: -
J gene: TRBJ2-7
CDR3 protein: CASSPAYEQYF
CDR3 DNA: TGTGCCAGCAGCCCCGCCTACGAGCAGTACTTC

D gene: -
V gene: TRBV18
clone size: -
J gene: TRBJ2-5
CDR3 protein: CASSPGGQETQYF
CDR3 DNA: TGTGCCAGCTCACCAGGGGGCCAAGAGACCCAGTACTTC

D gene: TRBD2
V gene: TRBV28
clone size: -
J gene: TRBJ2-5
CDR3 protein: CASRATSGKTKGQETQYF
CDR3 DNA: TGTGCCAGCAGGGCGACTAGCGGGAAAACTAAAGGGCAAGAGACCCAGTACTTC

D gene: TRBD1
V gene: TRBV7-8
clone size: -
J gene: TRBJ2-1
CDR3 protein: CASSLGYRGQVHNEQFF
CDR3 DNA: TGTGCCAGCAGCTTAGGCTACAGGGGGCAGGTGCACAATGAGCAGTTCTTC

D gene: TRBD2
V gene: TRBV9
clone size: once
J gene: TRBJ2-3
CDR3 protein: CASSVGYSGRGTDTQYF
CDR3 DNA: TGTGCCAGCAGCGTAGGTTATAGCGGGAGGGGCACAGATACGCAGTATTTT

D gene: -
V gene: TRBV19
clone size: -
J gene: TRBJ2-6
CDR3 protein: CASSIFGTGSGANVLTF
CDR3 DNA: TGTGCCAGTAGTATATTTGGGACTGGCTCAGGGGCCAACGTCCTGACTTTC

D gene: TRBD2
V gene: TRBV2
clone size: -
J gene: TRBJ2-5
CDR3 protein: CASSVLATETQYF
CDR3 DNA: TGTGCCAGCAGCGTACTAGCGACGGAGACCCAGTACTTC

D gene: -
V gene: TRBV5-1
clone size: -
J gene: TRBJ2-3
CDR3 protein: CASSLAPRTDTQYF
CDR3 DNA: TGCGCCAGCAGCTTGGCTCCTAGGACAGATACGCAGTATTTT

D gene: -
V gene: TRBV3-1/TRBV3-2
clone size: -
J gene: TRBJ2-1
CDR3 protein: CASSQGTIGIADNEQFF
CDR3 DNA: TGTGCCAGCAGCCAAGGTACGATCGGTATAGCGGACAATGAGCAGTTCTTC

D gene: TRBD1
V gene: TRBV14
clone size: -
J gene: TRBJ2-7
CDR3 protein: CASSRGQGASYEQYF
CDR3 DNA: TGTGCCAGCAGCCGCGGACAGGGTGCGTCCTACGAGCAGTACTTC

D gene: -
V gene: TRBV3-1/TRBV3-2
clone size: -
J gene: TRBJ1-5
CDR3 protein: CASSPAGNQPQHF
CDR3 DNA: TGTGCCAGCAGTCCTGCGGGGAATCAGCCCCAGCATTTT

D gene: -
V gene: TRBV6-5
clone size: few
J gene: TRBJ1-1
CDR3 protein: CASSYSRYTEAFF
CDR3 DNA: TGTGCCAGCAGTTACTCAAGGTACACTGAAGCTTTCTTT

D gene: -
V gene: TRBV28
clone size: -
J gene: TRBJ2-7
CDR3 protein: CASSPLYSGSPHEQYF
CDR3 DNA: TGTGCCAGCAGTCCCCTTTATAGCGGTTCACCCCACGAGCAGTACTTC

D gene: -
V gene: TRBV28
clone size: once
J gene: TRBJ1-3
CDR3 protein: CASSFLGLSGNTIYF
CDR3 DNA: TGTGCCAGCAGTTTTCTCGGGCTCTCTGGAAACACCATATATTTT

D gene: -
V gene: TRBV12-5
clone size: -
J gene: TRBJ2-7
CDR3 protein: CASGFTPWTVLEQYF
CDR3 DNA: TGTGCTAGTGGTTTTACCCCCTGGACAGTTCTCGAGCAGTACTTC

D gene: TRBD2
V gene: TRBV9
clone size: once
J gene: TRBJ2-3
CDR3 protein: CASSVGISGSGADTQYF
CDR3 DNA: TGTGCCAGCAGCGTAGGCATTAGCGGGAGTGGAGCAGATACGCAGTATTTT

D gene: TRBD1
V gene: TRBV18
clone size: once
J gene: TRBJ2-7
CDR3 protein: CASSPTGQGDQQYF
CDR3 DNA: TGTGCCAGCTCACCTACGGGACAGGGTGACCAGCAGTACTTC

D gene: TRBD1
V gene: TRBV11-2
clone size: -
J gene: TRBJ2-7
CDR3 protein: CASSPDRNYEQYF
CDR3 DNA: TGTGCCAGCAGCCCGGACAGGAACTACGAGCAGTACTTC

D gene: -
V gene: TRBV7-3
clone size: -
J gene: TRBJ1-3
CDR3 protein: CASSLEGPSGNTIYF
CDR3 DNA: TGTGCCAGCAGCTTAGAGGGTCCCTCTGGAAACACCATATATTTT

D gene: -
V gene: TRBV13
clone size: -
J gene: TRBJ2-7
CDR3 protein: CASSLGINEQYF
CDR3 DNA: TGTGCCAGCAGCTTAGGAATAAACGAGCAGTACTTC

D gene: -
V gene: TRBV6-5
clone size: -
J gene: TRBJ2-2
CDR3 protein: CASRPSTGFTGELFF
CDR3 DNA: TGTGCCAGCAGACCAAGCACAGGGTTTACCGGGGAGCTGTTTTTT

D gene: -
V gene: TRBV12-3/TRBV12-4
clone size: -
J gene: TRBJ1-4
CDR3 protein: CASSLRGEKLFF
CDR3 DNA: TGTGCCAGCAGTTTAAGGGGGGAAAAACTGTTTTTT

D gene: -
V gene: TRBV11-2
clone size: -
J gene: TRBJ2-3
CDR3 protein: CASSVNIQIPWSDTQYF
CDR3 DNA: TGTGCCAGCAGCGTCAACATTCAGATCCCGTGGTCAGATACGCAGTATTTT

D gene: -
V gene: TRBV10-3
clone size: -
J gene: TRBJ1-1
CDR3 protein: CAISRTGLTEAFF
CDR3 DNA: TGTGCCATCAGTCGAACAGGGTTGACTGAAGCTTTCTTT

D gene: -
V gene: TRBV28
clone size: -
J gene: TRBJ1-1
CDR3 protein: CASSPVVATEAFF
CDR3 DNA: TGTGCCAGCAGTCCTGTCGTGGCGACTGAAGCTTTCTTT

D gene: -
V gene: TRBV7-9
clone size: -
J gene: TRBJ1-2
CDR3 protein: CASSSPLEANYGYTF
CDR3 DNA: TGTGCCAGCAGCTCCCCACTGGAGGCTAACTATGGCTACACCTTC

D gene: TRBD2
V gene: TRBV7-7
clone size: -
J gene: TRBJ2-2
CDR3 protein: CASSSSAGRAAGELFF
CDR3 DNA: TGTGCCAGCAGCTCCTCCGCTGGGAGGGCGGCCGGGGAGCTGTTTTTT

D gene: -
V gene: TRBV2
clone size: -
J gene: TRBJ2-2
CDR3 protein: CASNENSQNTGELFF
CDR3 DNA: TGTGCCAGCAACGAGAACTCCCAAAACACCGGGGAGCTGTTTTTT

D gene: -
V gene: TRBV5-6
clone size: few
J gene: TRBJ1-5
CDR3 protein: CASSLQGLNQPQHF
CDR3 DNA: TGTGCCAGCAGCTTGCAGGGCCTCAATCAGCCCCAGCATTTT

D gene: -
V gene: TRBV2
clone size: -
J gene: TRBJ2-7
CDR3 protein: CASKRTVTFYEQYF
CDR3 DNA: TGTGCCAGCAAAAGGACCGTCACCTTCTACGAGCAGTACTTC

D gene: -
V gene: TRBV28
clone size: -
J gene: TRBJ2-1
CDR3 protein: CASSGRTENNEQFF
CDR3 DNA: TGTGCCAGCTCGGGAAGGACAGAAAACAATGAGCAGTTCTTC

D gene: -
V gene: TRBV7-9
clone size: -
J gene: TRBJ2-1
CDR3 protein: CASSLGEQFF
CDR3 DNA: TGTGCCAGCAGCTTAGGTGAGCAGTTCTTC

D gene: -
V gene: TRBV5-6
clone size: -
J gene: TRBJ2-5
CDR3 protein: CASVPFRLPRETQYF
CDR3 DNA: TGTGCCAGTGTGCCCTTTAGACTCCCGAGAGAGACCCAGTACTTC

D gene: TRBD1
V gene: TRBV27
clone size: -
J gene: TRBJ1-6
CDR3 protein: CASSLSRDSQSPLHF
CDR3 DNA: TGTGCCAGCAGTTTATCCCGGGACAGCCAATCACCCCTCCACTTT

D gene: TRBD1
V gene: TRBV7-9
clone size: -
J gene: TRBJ2-7
CDR3 protein: CASSKGTGWDEQYF
CDR3 DNA: TGTGCCAGCAGCAAAGGGACAGGGTGGGATGAGCAGTACTTC

D gene: -
V gene: TRBV30
clone size: -
J gene: TRBJ1-1
CDR3 protein: CAWSGGDGTEAFF
CDR3 DNA: TGTGCCTGGAGTGGCGGGGATGGGACTGAAGCTTTCTTT

D gene: TRBD1
V gene: TRBV28
clone size: -
J gene: TRBJ2-7
CDR3 protein: CASSAYPGDRLAYEQYF
CDR3 DNA: TGTGCCAGCAGTGCTTACCCCGGGGACAGGCTAGCCTACGAGCAGTACTTC

D gene: TRBD2
V gene: TRBV19
clone size: -
J gene: TRBJ2-1
CDR3 protein: CASTLGLAGGTANEQFF
CDR3 DNA: TGTGCCAGTACCCTGGGACTAGCGGGAGGAACCGCCAATGAGCAGTTCTTC

D gene: -
V gene: TRBV19
clone size: -
J gene: TRBJ1-1
CDR3 protein: CASKVQGRGNTEAFF
CDR3 DNA: TGTGCCAGTAAAGTCCAGGGAAGAGGGAACACTGAAGCTTTCTTT

D gene: TRBD2
V gene: TRBV5-6
clone size: -
J gene: TRBJ2-1
CDR3 protein: CASSQTTSGTSYNEQFF
CDR3 DNA: TGTGCCAGCAGCCAAACGACTAGCGGGACCTCCTACAATGAGCAGTTCTTC

D gene: TRBD1
V gene: TRBV30
clone size: -
J gene: TRBJ2-4
CDR3 protein: CAWSDGQGNIQYF
CDR3 DNA: TGTGCCTGGAGCGACGGACAGGGCAACATTCAGTACTTC

D gene: TRBD2
V gene: TRBV7-9
clone size: -
J gene: TRBJ2-2
CDR3 protein: CASTSGLADTGELFF
CDR3 DNA: TGTGCCAGTACGAGTGGACTAGCGGACACCGGGGAGCTGTTTTTT

D gene: -
V gene: TRBV2
clone size: few
J gene: TRBJ1-1
CDR3 protein: CASSGGGLGTEAFF
CDR3 DNA: TGTGCCAGCAGTGGGGGAGGTTTGGGCACTGAAGCTTTCTTT

D gene: -
V gene: TRBV5-1
clone size: -
J gene: TRBJ2-1
CDR3 protein: CASSFDPSSYNEQFF
CDR3 DNA: TGCGCCAGCAGCTTCGACCCCAGCTCCTACAATGAGCAGTTCTTC

D gene: TRBD1
V gene: TRBV2
clone size: -
J gene: TRBJ2-1
CDR3 protein: CASSGQGYNEQFF
CDR3 DNA: TGTGCCAGCAGTGGACAGGGCTACAATGAGCAGTTCTTC

D gene: TRBD2
V gene: TRBV28
clone size: -
J gene: TRBJ2-3
CDR3 protein: CASSHTSGSPDTQYF
CDR3 DNA: TGTGCCAGCAGCCACACTAGCGGGAGTCCAGATACGCAGTATTTT